This entry features one TCR beta chain sequence. Its antigen is still unknown. This entry comes from a study of blood T cells in healthy people across ages. The study's findings and limits: Age brought a roughly linear fall in TCR beta diversity measured per million T cells.

A J-beta primer mix and a sample-barcoded 5' primer were used in a second PCR of about 7 to 12 cycles. TCRdb re-analysed the 5' RACE reads in MiXCR, keeping a single row per CDR3 protein. The top ten clones hold about 3% of a sample with hundreds of thousands of distinct CDR3 sequences, 20% to 30% of them seen once. Every sample yielded at least 7 million isolated PBMCs. Each sample provided at least 6 micrograms of extracted total RNA. V shed 4 bases and J shed 0 bases, with 9 bases lying between them. The CDR3 has 14 amino acids. Per the germline V gene, CDR1 is SGHAT and CDR2 is FQNNGV. These data are also associated with another study on T cells of mothers and their children.

V gene TRBV11-2 combines with J gene TRBJ2-5; D is ambiguous. This TCR derives from a boy aged 5-17 years in good health. Sequencing was carried out using blood. CDR3 sequence: CASSWQVDQETQYF. The CDR3 DNA sequence: TGTGCCAGCAGCTGGCAGGTGGACCAAGAGACCCAGTACTTC.